The next 4 T cell receptor beta chains were all read from a single sample in a study of PD-L1 blockade in urothelial cancer. The data were produced by immunoSEQ multiplex PCR, yet TCRdb's version contains in-frame clones alone and is incomplete. The sample carries around 82,000 clones, 84% recorded once. Noted time point: pretreatment peripheral blood. The source material was PBMCs, sampled around atezolizumab (anti-PD-L1) treatment. These receptor sequences come from a man aged 55 to 70 with urothelial cancer.

CDR3 residues: CASSRTGGVEETQYF. CDR3 bases: TGCGCCAGCAGCCGGACAGGGGGGGTTGAAGAGACCCAGTACTTC. The chain has TRBV5-1 and TRBJ2-5; TRBD1 aligns across 10 bases. The length of the CDR3 is 15 residues. Germline CDR1 is SGHRS and CDR2 is YFSETQ. Unmatched junction bases numbered 6, after V lost 4 bases and J lost 3 bases.

This sequence joins TRBV30 and TRBJ2-7; 10 positions agree with TRBD1. Trimming took 2 bases from V and 3 from J; bases not matched to a gene: 1. The germline gives CDR1 GTSNPN, CDR2 SVGIG (reference sequence). The CDR3 has 13 amino acids. CDR3 sequence (DNA): TGTGCCTGGAGTCGGGACAGGGGCTACGAGCAGTACTTC. It specifies CAWSRDRGYEQYF.

The chain is built from TRBV28 and TRBJ1-2, with 8 positions matching TRBD1. From germline, CDR1 is MDHEN and CDR2 SYDVKM. The CDR3 is 15 amino acids. The V and J ends lost 6 bases and 6 bases, in that order; junction bases with no gene match: 12. The chain's CDR3 is CASRPTGGGSNGYTF. The CDR3 coding sequence is TGTGCCAGCAGGCCCACAGGGGGTGGGTCGAATGGCTACACCTTC.

The V and J genes are TRBV7-8 and TRBJ2-2; D not resolved. The V gene lost 4 bases and the J gene lost 4 bases, with 4 bases spanning the gap. This CDR3 has 12 residues. In germline, CDR1 is SGHVS, CDR2 FQNEAQ. The CDR3 DNA sequence: TGTGCCAGCAGCTCGGGCACCGGGGAGCTGTTTTTT. Protein: CASSSGTGELFF.